What follows is one T cell receptor beta chain and its context. Its antigen is currently not known. Nothing much larger sits one base from this clone, and base qualities are not available. Per the publication, the time point label means: newly diagnosed GD, antithyroid drugs for less than 3 months. RNA was extracted from PBMCs in TRIzol for both TCR sequencing and RNA sequencing. The diagnosis of Graves' disease was made according to American Thyroid Association guidelines. The patients came from an endocrinology department in Xi'an, China. Each patient gave approximately 10 milliliters of peripheral blood, collected in an EDTA anticoagulant tube. Ficoll Paque Plus density gradient separation was used to isolate PBMCs, and no additional T cell sorting was done. An Agilent 2100 Bioanalyzer and agarose gel were used to assess RNA quality, and a NanoDrop 2000 was used to measure RNA concentration. These data originate in a study of regulatory T cells in long-lasting Graves disease listed by TCRdb under 2021. In terms of the full investigation: Antithyroid drugs had been taken for less than 3 months by newly diagnosed Graves' disease patients. This study used TCR sequencing and RNA sequencing of peripheral blood to compare persistent Graves' disease patients against newly diagnosed Graves' disease patients. The study was conducted in China and was registered as a clinical trial. A total of around 35 samples underwent TCR sequencing: around 13 from persistent and 20 from newly diagnosed Graves' disease patients. Overall study outcomes, separate from this receptor: More public clonotypes were shared among persistent patients (roughly 2,700) than among newly diagnosed patients (approximately 1,000). Compared with newly diagnosed patients, persistent Graves' disease patients had lower TCR Shannon entropy and fewer highly expanded clones, which suggests clonal expansion. The authors acknowledged the small sample size as a limitation that may reduce accuracy. Peripheral blood alone was examined, since thyroid tissue, which constituted the primary lesion, could not be accessed. Only the TCR beta chain was sequenced and analyzed. Persistent disease showed preferential use of TRBV28, TRBJ1-2 and TRBJ2-5, whereas newly diagnosed disease favored TRBV20-1 and TRBJ2-1.

Library prep was done by multiplex PCR. The run used an Illumina HiSeq 4000. To build TCR beta libraries, CDR3 regions were amplified by Arm-PCR using iRepertoire HTBI primers. Before sequencing, the PCR products went through gel purification. Per the original workflow: Gene usage analysis of CDR3 amino acid clonotypes relied on the approximately 62 TRBV and about 15 TRBJ segments identified across samples. COPE and FqMerger were used to merge the filtered high-quality paired reads into contigs. BLAST was used to align contigs to IMGT TRBV, TRBD and TRBJ reference genes, with CDR3 defined following IMGT. Highly expanded clones were defined as clonotypes with a frequency above 0.1%. Repertoire diversity was measured by Shannon entropy, and V-J evenness by the Gini coefficient. Public clonotypes were defined as clonotypes shared by more than one individual. Using fastp at Q25 and MiXCR, TCRdb reprocessed the public reads and kept productive beta chains. Every CDR3 protein is listed once, alongside the most common genes and DNA of its rows. The V and J calls follow TCRdb's processing rather than the paper's. This sample gives about 620,000 distinct CDR3 sequences in total; 15% to 20% of them show up just once. Of the sample, roughly 18% falls within the top ten clones.

CDR3 length: 16 amino acids, cysteine to phenylalanine. CDR3 DNA is the only sequence kept; it has 48 bases, read in frame from the first base. The V and J ends are trimmed by 1 base and 2 bases, leaving 16 bases between them. The CDR1 and CDR2 encoded by the germline V gene (reference sequence) are DFQATT and SNEGSKA. The data also belong to a second study, concerning T cells in Graves' hyperthyroidism and ophthalmopathy. Per the second study: Graves' hyperthyroidism was defined as stable when no progression to ophthalmopathy occurred over 18 months of follow-up. Hyperthyroidism patients were aged 18 to 65 years and newly diagnosed, with disease duration of less than 2 months. Exclusion was applied to patients with uncontrolled infections, other autoimmune diseases, pregnancy or lactation. Diagnoses were established on the basis of clinical symptoms, serum thyroxine and TRAb, thyroid ultrasound, and orbital computed tomography. For the first round of RT-PCR on the TCR CDR3, the HTBI primer set was used together with the Qiagen OneStep RT-PCR kit. Most expanded thyroid clonotypes (frequency above 0.001) were also detected in blood, suggesting blood repertoires may reflect thyroid immune responses. A 13 V-J signature model separated ophthalmopathy from stable hyperthyroidism, with about 90% sensitivity and 81% to 82% specificity in cross-validation and 80%/75% in testing. In validation, the model predicted progression to ophthalmopathy a median of about 6.5 months before onset, with around 70% sensitivity and 72.22% specificity. To identify distinguishing TCR V-J signatures, a discovery cohort of around 98 patients was used, comprising 43 with Graves' ophthalmopathy and around 57 with stable Graves' hyperthyroidism. Whether ophthalmopathy could be predicted prospectively was tested in an independent validation cohort made up of approximately 19 hyperthyroidism patients plus 17 patients who later progressed to ophthalmopathy. The 100 discovery patients were randomly split 7:3 into training and test sets. In more than 5 Graves' hyperthyroidism patients, the study also compared T-cell repertoires from thyroid tissue with T-cell repertoires from blood. After sampling, hyperthyroidism patients received methimazole starting at 30 mg daily, and ophthalmopathy patients received high-dose intravenous methylprednisolone. The libraries were constructed in a second round of multiplex PCR and then size-selected and purified. Paired-end sequencing of the libraries was performed with 100 bp reads on an Illumina HiSeq2000. SOAPnuke was used to process the raw data, removing reads that contained adapters or uncalled bases, had a mean Phred below 15, or lacked an exact match to the constant primer or identifier. COPE v1.2.5 was used to merge the high-quality paired reads, and each unique nucleotide sequence was defined as a clonotype. MiTCR v1.1 was used to align clonotypes to the IMGT TRBV, TRBD and TRBJ reference segments. The analysis was restricted to V-J combinations with a frequency above 0.0001, which together covered 99.2% of the repertoires. The TCS score was defined as the ratio of F50 (clonal expansion) to E x V (chaos), calculated using BLOSUM62-based TCRdist between CDR3 peptides within each V-J. Welch's t-statistics and random forest reduced several hundred V-J features to some 14, which were used in a naive Bayes classifier (R e1071). Sample size was not statistically predetermined, and blinding of investigators to group allocation was not performed. The paper describes TCR Vbeta CDR3 sequencing of 130 to 150 peripheral blood samples, made up of 43 ophthalmopathy patients, 70 to 75 hyperthyroidism patients and about 17 progressor patients.

Rearrangement joined TRBV20-1 to TRBJ2-3; TRBD2 could be the D gene, as 7 bases match. This clonotype was sampled from a woman in her 30s with Graves disease. Donor details come from another sample of the same person, matched by shared clones. The sequences come from peripheral blood mononuclear cells (PBMCs), collected at new diagnosis, from a patient treated with antithyroid drugs. The nucleotides are TGCAGTGCTAGAGCCGCGGGGGCCAGACTCACAGATACGCAGTATTTT. Its translation is CSARAAGARLTDTQYF.